This record looks at one T cell receptor (beta chain) sequence and its context. The sample has other DNA sequences that encode this CDR3 too. Between the trimmed V and J ends, which lost 1 base and 6 bases, there was a span of 10 bases. From germline, CDR1 is SGHTA and CDR2 FQGNSA. This CDR3 contains 13 residues. The authors' processing: Amplifying reference gene primers gave estimates of nucleated cell counts. Data came from immunoSEQ multiplex PCR; TCRdb stores just in-frame clones and leaves some out. V, J and clone size derive from that table, while D and trimming were established from the DNA sequence. This sample has around 200,000 clones, with approximately 84% found just once. This record belongs to a study of blood T cell repertoires in COVID-19. Study overall: Both acute and convalescent COVID-19 samples were obtained from the United States, Italy and Spain. T cells, B-cell-depleted T cells, or PBMCs supplied cDNA or gDNA.

The chain carries TRBV7-2 and TRBJ2-7, with D perhaps matching TRBD1 (6 bases). The receptor's source is a man aged 45-65 years with active or convalescent COVID-19. The sequencing input was peripheral blood. CDR3 sequence: CASSLDRVGEQYF. In DNA form, the CDR3 reads TGTGCCAGCAGCTTAGACAGGGTGGGCGAGCAGTACTTC. Full variable domain (remainder filled in from reference TRBV7-2 and TRBJ2-7): GAGVSQSPSNKVTEKGKDVELRCDPISGHTALYWYRQSLGQGLEFLIYFQGNSAPDKSGLPSDRFSAERTGGSVSTLTIQRTQQEDSAVYLCASSLDRVGEQYFGPGTRLTVT.